This TCR beta chain stems from a study of T cell responses to AZD1222 COVID-19 vaccine. Overall study findings and caveats: Most donors were white British and more were female, and clonal diversity was possibly underestimated.

This CDR3 region has 15 residues. Germline loops: CDR1 SNHLY, CDR2 FYNNEI. Trimming took off 4 bases at V and 0 bases at J, with 10 bases between the two ends. To note about this clone: The antigen is not known.

Sequencing used immunoSEQ multiplex PCR; TCRdb keeps in-frame clones, though not all of them. Counted here are roughly 120,000 clones, approximately 83% occurring once; the ten biggest clones make up about 9.5%. The sequencing here drew on peripheral blood, taken on day 0 of AZD1222 vaccination. This rearrangement joins TRBV2 to TRBJ1-3; D gene ambiguous. This TCR came from an adult in good health. Written as DNA, the CDR3 is TGTGCCAGCAGTGCAAGAGCCTTCTCTGGAAACACCATATATTTT. Residues: CASSARAFSGNTIYF.